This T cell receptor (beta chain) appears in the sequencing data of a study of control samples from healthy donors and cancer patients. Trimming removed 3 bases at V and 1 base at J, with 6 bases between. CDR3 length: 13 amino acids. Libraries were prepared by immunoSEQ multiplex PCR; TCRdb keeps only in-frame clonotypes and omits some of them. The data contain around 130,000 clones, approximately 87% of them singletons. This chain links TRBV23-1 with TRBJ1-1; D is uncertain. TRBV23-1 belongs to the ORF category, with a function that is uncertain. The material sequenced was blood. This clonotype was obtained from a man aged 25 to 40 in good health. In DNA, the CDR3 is TGCGCCAGCAGTCATCAGACGAACACTGAAGCTTTCTTT. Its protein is CASSHQTNTEAFF.